The 5 T cell receptor beta chains below were found in one sample sequenced in a study of blood T cell repertoires in COVID-19. TCRdb's copy holds only in-frame clones and misses some; the assay was immunoSEQ multiplex PCR. The sample contains about 130,000 clones, about 86% of which appear only once. The sample was PBMCs or T cells enriched from blood (not recorded which). These receptors came from a man aged 35-49 years with acute COVID-19.

This clone was counted once. The rearrangement links TRBV28 to TRBJ1-2; 7 positions match TRBD1. CDR1 and CDR2 from the germline V gene are MDHEN and SYDVKM. The CDR3 length is 16 residues. J lost 8 bases, V lost 6 bases, and 18 bases had no gene match. The CDR3 sequence is CASSLREISGGSGYTF. CDR3 DNA: TGTGCCAGCAGCCTGAGGGAGATATCAGGGGGTAGCGGCTACACCTTC.

This chain links TRBV10-3 with TRBJ2-3; 11 positions agree with TRBD2. With 6 bases clipped from V and 4 bases from J, the junction kept 9 bases outside the gene matches. Per the germline V gene, CDR1 is ENHRY and CDR2 is SYGVKD. This CDR3 is 16 amino acids long. The CDR3 DNA sequence: TGTGCCATCAGCCTCCAGCTAGCGGGAGGCTCAGATACGCAGTATTTT. It codes for CAISLQLAGGSDTQYF.

Note on this clone: The same CDR3 is also encoded by other DNA sequences in this sample. V and J are TRBV15 and TRBJ1-3; D is possibly TRBD1 (5 bases). Germline V gene lookup returns CDR1 LNHNV and CDR2 YYDKDF (reference sequence). With 1 base removed from V and 2 bases from J, the gap between germline ends came to 9 bases. The CDR3 sequence is 15 residues long. Here the CDR3 DNA reads TGTGCCACCAGCAGAGTTGGGGGGGCTGGAAACACCATATATTTT. As protein: CATSRVGGAGNTIYF.

V gene TRBV6-6 combines with J gene TRBJ2-5, with 11 positions matching TRBD2. The length of the CDR3 is 16 residues. In germline, CDR1 is MNHNY, CDR2 SVGAGI (reference sequence). The trim removed 6 bases at V and 5 bases at J, leaving 11 bases unmatched. CDR3 coding DNA: TGTGCCAGCAGCCACGGGACTAGCGGAGCCGGGGAGACCCAGTACTTC. This gives the protein CASSHGTSGAGETQYF.

V usage is TRBV5-5 and J usage is TRBJ2-3; 7 nucleotides match TRBD1. The V segment lost 0 bases and the J segment 4 bases; nucleotides outside the gene matches: 5. The germline CDR1 and CDR2 sequences are SGHKS and YYEKEE (reference sequence). This CDR3 has 15 residues. The CDR3 loop is CASSLVGRGPDTQYF. The CDR3 DNA reads TGTGCCAGCAGCTTGGTGGGTAGGGGGCCAGATACGCAGTATTTT. The entire variable domain, with the rest obtained from reference TRBV5-5 and TRBJ2-3, is as follows: DAGVTQSPTHLIKTRGQQVTLRCSPISGHKSVSWYQQVLGQGPQFIFQYYEKEERGRGNFPDRFSARQFPNYSSELNVNALLLGDSALYLCASSLVGRGPDTQYFGPGTRLTVL.